Here is one T cell receptor (beta chain) with its context. This clone has a single count. Its binding antigen is unknown. No qualities accompany the bases; no much larger clone lies one base away. Reading from cysteine to phenylalanine, the CDR3 counts 16 amino acids. The sequence is cut down to CDR3 DNA, 48 bases in frame from base 1. For CDR1 and CDR2, the germline V gene lists SGHRS and YFSETQ. A distance of 20 bases separates the germline ends of V and J, which lose 4 bases and 4 bases respectively. This specimen belongs to a study of PD-1 blockade in classical Hodgkin lymphoma (dated by TCRdb to between 2020 and 2021). Concerning the study at large: Nivolumab dosing was 3 mg/kg intravenously every 2 weeks, continuing until either disease progression or unacceptable toxicity. The study used CyTOF and TCR beta sequencing to define a peripheral blood immune signature of response to PD-1 blockade in classical Hodgkin lymphoma.

Study-wide conclusions, independent of this receptor: Baseline TCR diversity was reported as lower in newly diagnosed patients than in healthy donors, and lower still in relapsed/refractory patients. A significant rise by C4D1 was seen in CD4+ but not CD8+ TCR diversity (p=0.0027 vs p=0.16), with the rise being most apparent in complete responders (p=0.02). Among trial patients, those achieving complete response had baseline diversity similar to that of newly diagnosed patients, while diversity was significantly lower in partial responders and progressors. The study covered only a single clinical trial cohort, and the causes of the repertoire differences, possibly disease activity or prior therapy, were still not defined. Lower diversity was seen in patients whose nivolumab began less than 1 year after ASCT, and these patients were left out of later analyses so that immune reconstitution would not confound the results.

The intended sense of this specimen's time point label: cycle 4 day 1 (C4D1), after more than 5 weeks of nivolumab. Every trial patient had relapsed following autologous stem cell transplantation, and prior brentuximab vedotin exposure was what differed among cohorts A, B and C. The trial cohort was composed of about 53 patients with relapsed/refractory classical Hodgkin lymphoma, for whom complete response, partial response or progressive disease was recorded as best overall response. In the multi-cohort phase II CheckMate 205 trial, trial patients received single-agent nivolumab. An independent review committee assessed best overall response by applying the 2007 International Working Group response criteria. Trial PBMCs were collected immediately before nivolumab initiation (C1D1) and during therapy at cycle 2 day 1 and cycle 4 day 1. Peripheral blood was collected in 8 mL Vacutainer Cell Preparation Tubes, from which PBMCs were isolated by centrifugation and then cryopreserved.

The Qiagen DNeasy kit was used to extract genomic DNA both from unsorted PBMCs and from the negatively selected CD4+ and CD8+ fractions. TCR beta CDR3 regions were amplified by immunoSEQ multiplex PCR using primers annealing to V and J segments. A synthetic immune receptor repertoire was used to minimize amplification bias, and remaining bias was computationally removed after sequencing. The authors' pipeline ran thus. Custom Python scripts were used to quantify repertoire diversity as the Shannon entropy index. Unsorted, CD4+ and CD8+ repertoires were examined separately, except in combined analyses, for which CD4+ and CD8+ sequences were merged in silico. A clone counted as expanded when the clone's frequency after treatment rose at least 2-fold relative to C1D1, and clones undetected at baseline were given a pseudocount of 0.5. Clones with 0 or 1 copy at C1D1 were classified as singleton clones, and clones with 2 or more copies were classified as non-singleton clones. Clones expanded in unsorted samples were annotated as CD4+, CD8+ or unknown by matching protein sequences in sorted samples from the same patient. Diversity changes from C1D1 to C4D1 were tested in paired samples using Wilcoxon tests. Here the immuneACCESS table is served through TCRdb, limited to in-frame sequences with V and J called. Missing clones are a known gap in these copies; in checked studies unresolved V genes cover under half, and the rest lacks a known reason. V and J calls and clone size are those listed in that table; D and trimming were worked out from the DNA. In this sample the table shows fewer than 25,000 clones, 88% of which occur a single time. The ten most abundant clones make up 23% of the sample.

The material was peripheral blood mononuclear cells (PBMCs), obtained before the fourth cycle of nivolumab. This chain is built from TRBV5-1 and TRBJ1-2, with the D gene uncertain. This receptor was taken from a human donor with classical Hodgkin lymphoma. The CDR3 sequence is CASSRFGGRPPYGYTF. DNA sequence: TGCGCCAGCAGCCGCTTCGGAGGCCGACCTCCCTATGGCTACACCTTC.